This T cell receptor (beta chain) was sequenced for a study of identical twins (dated by TCRdb to about 2016). Background on the whole study: The study deep-sequenced TCR alpha and beta repertoires from monozygotic twins, unrelated adults of various ages and cord blood to test whether fetal clonotypes persist. To rule out contamination, replicate twin experiments were performed at different times with different library preparation protocols. The investigation overall reported the following: Because the same donors could not be followed over many years, the conclusions depended on cross-sectional statistical analysis. In monozygotic twins, out-of-frame TCR alpha sharing was systematically underestimated by recombination models, although the models agreed with sharing between unrelated individuals. Zero-insertion analyses could be partly confounded by invariant T cells such as MAIT and iNKT, although diverse VJ usage argued against such confounding for most clonotypes. In beta out-of-frame sequences, excess twin sharing was weaker, because having fewer shared sequences lowered the signal-to-noise ratio. Compared with coincidental sharing between unrelated individuals, an excess of low generation-probability sequences was observed among out-of-frame TCR alpha sequences shared between twins. Fewer insertions were carried by abundant cord blood beta clonotypes, a similar but weaker trend appeared in young adult naive repertoires, and no such trend appeared in memory repertoires.

The library was obtained by 5' RACE. Sequenced using an Illumina HiSeq 2000. A universal primer binding site was added through template switching, and the final cDNA carried a unique molecular identifier so that TCR cDNA molecules could be counted accurately. Specific primers in the conserved constant-segment region were used to synthesize first-strand cDNA for the TCR alpha and beta chains. To control for contamination, every cDNA library was double barcoded, receiving both a SMART-Mk sample barcode and Illumina barcodes. Two successive PCR steps introduced TruSeq adapter sequences along with Illumina sample barcodes. The TCR alpha and beta cDNA libraries were sequenced on the Illumina HiSeq platform using custom primers. On the study's bioinformatics: Unique molecular identifiers were extracted from raw reads with MiGEC, and CDR3 positions were determined with MiXCR. For each individual, recombination models were inferred using an EM algorithm with the repgenHMM and IGoR tools. Shared clonotype analysis was performed with the tcR package in R, normalizing sharing by the product of cloneset sizes. To study raw recombination without the effects of thymic and clonal selection, out-of-frame nonproductive sequences were analyzed. Using fastp at Q25 and MiXCR, TCRdb reprocessed the public reads and kept productive beta chains. Every distinct CDR3 protein forms one entry, paired with its most common genes and DNA. The V and J calls shown here were made by TCRdb, not taken from the authors' results. Here the sample has about 330,000 distinct CDR3 sequences; 9% to 15% occur a single time. The ten most abundant clones make up roughly 7.8% of the sample.

This clonotype was counted between two and nine times. It has no known antigen specificity. No clone much larger than this one lies a single base away; base qualities are absent. Its CDR3 holds 15 amino acids, cysteine through phenylalanine. Just the 45-base CDR3 DNA is kept, in frame starting at base 1. V trim: 7 bases; J trim: 0 bases; unmatched bases: 5. Taken from the germline V gene, the CDR1 and CDR2 loops are SGHRS and YFSETQ. Every donor in the study was a healthy Caucasian. Three pairs of female monozygotic twins, all aged roughly 18 to 30 years, made up the twin cohort. Positive isolation kits from Invitrogen were used to isolate the CD4+ and CD8+ T cell populations. This same sample was also taken into another study, of yellow fever vaccine responses in identical twins. The second investigation adds: According to the authors, in identical twins the way T cells responded to vaccination appeared partly convergent and partly personalized. The study precisely tracked vaccine-responding T cell clones in identical twins.

This chain joins TRBV5-1 to TRBJ1-3, with 9 central nucleotides matching TRBD1. The sequenced material came from CD8+ T cells sorted from blood. The sequence was collected from a woman aged 18-29 years in good health. The CDR3 region has the sequence CASSGQGDSGNTIYF. In nucleotide form, the sequence is TGCGCCAGCTCGGGACAGGGCGACTCTGGAAACACCATATATTTT.